This T cell receptor (beta chain) was sequenced for a study of T cell clonality in common variable immunodeficiency (dated by TCRdb to between 2014 and 2017). Results and caveats for the whole study, not just this receptor: It was noted by the authors that sequencing of the repertoires of T cell subpopulations would be needed to clarify the cause of the increased clonality in CVID. TCRbeta clonality was higher in CVID subjects than in healthy controls (t-test p = 0.018), and the increase was most characteristic of about a third of subjects. Although equal DNA input was used, an average of about 75,000 unique sequences per sample was obtained for controls, compared with around 30,000 for CVID samples. CVID subjects shared fewer TCRbeta clones with each other than healthy controls did (p < 0.0001). Fewer deletions and N-nucleotide insertions were reportedly observed in CVID TCRbeta sequences, and highly modified clones with 13 or more V deletions were reportedly absent from CVID TCRbeta sequences. Differences among patients in the CVID cohort limited the correlations between repertoire features and clinical complications.

The germline V gene encodes CDR1 LGHNA and CDR2 YNFKEQ. Reading from cysteine to phenylalanine, the CDR3 counts 13 amino acids. The DNA covers only part of the CDR3, 30 bases in frame from base 1. At the junction V is shortened by 0 bases and J by 4 bases, with 6 bases in between. CVID was diagnosed by standard criteria: serum IgG, IgA and/or IgM reduced below normal range, plus specific antibody deficiency. The CVID group comprised about 44 subjects, approximately 15 female and around 29 male, aged roughly 9 to 65 years with a mean age of around 36. Predominantly Caucasian heritage was noted among both the CVID patients and the healthy controls. Replacement immunoglobulin therapy had been administered to all CVID subjects for at least one year at the time of study participation. At the time of blood collection, no CVID subject was ill or was being treated with immunomodulatory or immunosuppressive medication. Heparinized peripheral whole blood samples of about 5 to 8 ml were collected from each donor. Genomic DNA from adults with common variable immune deficiency (CVID) and from healthy adult controls was the source for sequencing TCRbeta CDR3 repertoires. Diluted blood was density-centrifuged over Hypaque 1077 or Ficoll-Paque to isolate peripheral blood mononuclear cells. Unsorted mononuclear cells served as the source of genomic DNA, which was extracted either by Qiagen column purification or by a centrifugation-based method.

Based on its abundance in the sample, this clone is medium-sized (0.01 to 0.1%). There is no known antigen for this receptor. The missing CDR3 end, 3 residues past where the read stops, is filled in from the germline J gene. For sequencing input, CVID and control samples contributed equivalent amounts of genomic DNA. For every sample, a 60 bp segment covering the rearranged TCRbeta CDR3 region was amplified and then sequenced. The immunoSEQ assay, a bias-corrected multiplex PCR combined with high-throughput sequencing, was used to amplify TCRbeta. For the original study's pipeline: Every unique nucleotide sequence was considered a clone and was annotated with V, D and J genes, copy number and frequency. Sequences were labeled productive if in frame, and non-productive if out of frame or containing stop codons. Clonality was calculated from Shannon's entropy as previously described. The predicted amino acid sequences of productive clones were used to derive the mean CDR3 Kyte-Doolittle hydropathy. Scaled V gene usage was hierarchically clustered using Manhattan distance and complete linkage with the R hclust function. Sharing of clones by CDR3 amino acid sequence was evaluated by resampling 12 repertoires per group over 100 rounds. The repertoires were screened for some 70 published EBV-specific TCRbeta sequences and a few hundred published CMV-specific TCRbeta sequences. A couple of CVID samples that yielded fewer than 10,000 sequences were excluded from the analysis, so approximately 40 CVID repertoires were retained. The table was pulled from immuneACCESS by TCRdb, which kept in-frame rearrangements only. Such tables lose some clones; where checked, under half of the loss comes from unresolved V genes, and the rest has no known cause. That table supplies the V and J calls and clone size; D and trimming were determined from the DNA. This sample holds several thousand clones in total, without any singletons. Around 4.5% of the sample is taken by the ten largest.

The sequenced material came from peripheral blood mononuclear cells. The chain links TRBV4-2 with TRBJ1-1; no confident D gene assignment can be made. This TCR was sampled from a human donor with common variable immunodeficiency. The CDR3 DNA, read in part, is TGTGCCAGCAGCCAAGACCGACTCACTGAA. This gives the protein CASSQDRLTE. The full-length CDR3 reads as CASSQDRLTEAFF.